The 14 T cell receptor beta chains below were found in one sample sequenced in a study of PD-L1 blockade in urothelial cancer. The table came from immunoSEQ multiplex PCR; TCRdb's copy has only in-frame clones and leaves some out. The sample lists about 41,000 clones, approximately 84% seen once, with roughly 2.5% in the top ten. Regarding time point: peripheral blood 6 weeks after treatment start. The sample here was PBMCs, taken around atezolizumab (anti-PD-L1) treatment. The receptors derive from an older man with urothelial cancer.

V and J are TRBV7-8 and TRBJ2-7, with 15 positions matching TRBD2. The V gene's germline CDR1 is SGHVS and CDR2 FQNEAQ. The CDR3 sequence is 15 residues long. V lost 5 bases to trimming and J lost 7 bases; unmatched junction nucleotides: 6. This chain's CDR3 is CASSLSGLAGGEQYF. The CDR3 bases are TGTGCCAGCAGCCTATCGGGACTAGCGGGAGGTGAGCAGTACTTC.

J is TRBJ1-1 and V is TRBV6-1, with TRBD1 matching 7 bases. Germline V gene sequence: CDR1 MNHNS, CDR2 SASEGT. The CDR3 runs 12 residues. V shed 2 bases and J 8 bases; nucleotides not matched to a gene: 2. The CDR3 reads CASSEWDREAFF. The CDR3 DNA is TGTGCCAGCAGTGAATGGGACAGAGAAGCTTTCTTT.

The genes are TRBV19 and TRBJ1-1, with TRBD1 matching over 7 bases. J gave up 4 bases and V 5 bases, and 4 bases lay outside the gene matches. This CDR3 region has 13 residues. Germline CDR1 and CDR2: LNHDA and SQIVND (reference sequence). Here the CDR3 reads CASSGTEGTEAFF. For the CDR3, the DNA is TGTGCCAGTAGTGGGACAGAGGGCACTGAAGCTTTCTTT.

The chain has TRBV7-9 and TRBJ1-1; TRBD1 might be the D (6 bases). The germline V gene encodes CDR1 SEHNR and CDR2 FQNEAQ (reference sequence). Trimming stripped 4 bases from V and 1 base from J, with 10 bases between. The CDR3 is 14 amino acids. This chain's CDR3 is CASSSGTSNTEAFF. The CDR3 DNA sequence: TGTGCCAGCAGCTCCGGGACATCGAACACTGAAGCTTTCTTT.

V and J are TRBV4-1 and TRBJ2-1; 7 bases line up with TRBD1. The germline gives CDR1 MGHRA, CDR2 YSYEKL. Trimming cost V 0 bases and J 2 bases; bases outside gene matches: 7. The CDR3 extends over 17 amino acids. CDR3 protein: CASSQDFGGQAYNEQFF. CDR3 DNA: TGCGCCAGCAGCCAAGATTTCGGAGGACAGGCCTACAATGAGCAGTTCTTC.

This clone has just a few counts. The V gene is TRBV29-1, the J gene TRBJ2-5, with a possible D match to TRBD2 (6 bases). There are 12 residues in the CDR3. Germline assignment: CDR1 SQVTM and CDR2 ANQGSEA. The V end lost 7 bases, the J end lost 4 bases, and 13 bases lay between the germline ends. CDR3 sequence (DNA): TGCAGCGGGTTTCTCGGGGGAGAGACCCAGTACTTC. This translates into CSGFLGGETQYF.

V is TRBV5-4 and J is TRBJ2-5; 10 bases fit TRBD2. The trim removed 4 bases at V and 5 bases at J, leaving 11 bases unmatched. Germline V CDR1 and CDR2: SGHNT, YYREEE (reference sequence). The CDR3 runs 16 residues. This CDR3 reads CASSTSGTSAWETQYF. In nucleotides, the CDR3 is TGTGCCAGCAGCACCTCCGGGACTAGCGCATGGGAGACCCAGTACTTC.

J is TRBJ2-3 and V is TRBV4-2; TRBD1 matches at 7 bases. V trimming: 1 base; J trimming: 6 bases; junction bases outside the gene matches: 7. In germline, CDR1 is LGHNA, CDR2 YNFKEQ. CDR3 length: 15 amino acids. The CDR3 is CASSQVGGGDDTQYF. CDR3 DNA sequence: TGTGCCAGCAGCCAAGTAGGGGGCGGCGACGATACGCAGTATTTT.

V gene TRBV29-1 combines with J gene TRBJ1-1; D is perhaps TRBD1 (5 bases). The germline V gene has CDR1 SQVTM and CDR2 ANQGSEA. This CDR3 has 17 residues. V was pared by 0 bases and J by 1 base, with 18 bases between. The CDR3 sequence: CSVEDPEQGMGNTEAFF. Here the CDR3 DNA reads TGCAGCGTTGAAGATCCTGAGCAGGGCATGGGGAACACTGAAGCTTTCTTT.

J is TRBJ2-3 and V is TRBV2; 7 bases are a match to TRBD2. CDR1 and CDR2 from the germline V gene are SNHLY and FYNNEI. The CDR3 spans 15 residues. J lost 6 bases, V lost 5 bases, and 11 bases had no gene match. CDR3 region: CASSPSGVGSDTQYF. The CDR3 region has the DNA TGTGCCAGCAGTCCTAGCGGTGTAGGTTCGGATACGCAGTATTTT.

The chain links TRBV18 to TRBJ2-5; TRBD1 aligns across 7 bases. Germline V gives CDR1 KGHSH, CDR2 LQKENI. The CDR3 extends over 14 amino acids. Unmatched junction bases numbered 5, after V lost 4 bases and J lost 3 bases. The CDR3: CASSLSDRKETQYF. In DNA, the CDR3 is TGTGCCAGCTCACTCTCGGACAGGAAAGAGACCCAGTACTTC. Drawing the rest from reference TRBV18 and TRBJ2-5, the complete variable domain is NAGVMQNPRHLVRRRGQEARLRCSPMKGHSHVYWYRQLPEEGLKFMVYLQKENIIDESGMPKERFSAEFPKEGPSILRIQQVVRGDSAAYFCASSLSDRKETQYFGPGTRLLVL.

The J gene is TRBJ1-1, the V gene TRBV2; D is undetermined. CDR3 length: 14 residues. Trimming pared 8 bases from V and 6 bases from J, leaving 19 bases between. Germline V gives CDR1 SNHLY, CDR2 FYNNEI. CDR3 bases: TGTGCCAGCCCAGCCCGGGAGGGTGATTCTGAAGCTTTCTTT. It yields the protein CASPAREGDSEAFF.

The gene calls are TRBV19 and TRBJ2-5; D is unresolved. The CDR3 length is 16 residues. V was shortened by 5 bases and J by 5 bases, with 21 bases between the two germline ends. Germline V gene data show CDR1 as LNHDA and CDR2 as SQIVND (reference sequence). CDR3 sequence reads: CASSRIPPLEWETQYF. In DNA form, the CDR3 reads TGTGCCAGTAGTCGGATCCCCCCCCTAGAGTGGGAGACCCAGTACTTC.

This clone has a handful of counts. The V and J genes are TRBV9 and TRBJ1-4; weak D call: TRBD1 (5 bases). This CDR3 has 12 residues. Germline CDR1 and CDR2: SGDLS and YYNGEE. V was clipped by 4 bases and J by 7 bases, with 8 bases between them. CDR3 sequence: CASSRGGEKLFF. The CDR3 nucleotides are TGTGCCAGCAGCCGCGGGGGTGAAAAACTGTTTTTT.